This T cell receptor beta chain was identified during a study of cytomegalovirus exposure and HLA in healthy donors. The CDR3 has 14 amino acids. V lost 3 bases to trimming and J lost 4 bases; unmatched junction nucleotides: 5. Germline assignment: CDR1 SNHLY and CDR2 FYNNEI. The study ran its PCR with 60 Vbeta and 13 Jbeta primers. The method was immunoSEQ multiplex PCR; TCRdb's version includes in-frame clones alone and lacks a portion of them. The sample consists of around 100,000 clones, roughly four fifths of them appearing once. This clone was counted a single time. Sequenced material: PBMCs. This clonotype was sampled from a young man in good health and CMV-seropositive. This chain uses TRBV2 with TRBJ2-7, with TRBD2 matching 8 bases. This chain's CDR3 is CASSEALAEYEQYF. The CDR3 nucleotides are TGTGCCAGCAGTGAGGCACTAGCGGAGTACGAGCAGTACTTC. The whole variable domain, filled in from reference TRBV2 and TRBJ2-7, reads EPEVTQTPSHQVTQMGQEVILRCVPISNHLYFYWYRQILGQKVEFLVSFYNNEISEKSEIFDDQFSVERPDGSNFTLKIRSTKLEDSAMYFCASSEALAEYEQYFGPGTRLTVT.